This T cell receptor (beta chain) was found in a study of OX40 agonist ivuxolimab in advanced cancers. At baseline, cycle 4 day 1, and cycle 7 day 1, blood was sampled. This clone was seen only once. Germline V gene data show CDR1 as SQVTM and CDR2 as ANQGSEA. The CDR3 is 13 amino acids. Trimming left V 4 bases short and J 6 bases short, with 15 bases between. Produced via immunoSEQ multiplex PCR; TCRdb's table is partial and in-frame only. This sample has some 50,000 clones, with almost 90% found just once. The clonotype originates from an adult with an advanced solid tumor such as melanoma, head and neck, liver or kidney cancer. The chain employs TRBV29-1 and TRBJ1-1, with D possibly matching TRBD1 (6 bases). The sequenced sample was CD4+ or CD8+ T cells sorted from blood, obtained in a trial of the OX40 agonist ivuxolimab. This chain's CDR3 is CSVVRGGSSEAFF. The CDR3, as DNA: TGCAGCGTTGTCAGAGGGGGTAGTTCTGAAGCTTTCTTT.